This T cell receptor beta chain was sequenced for a study of Graves' ophthalmopathy and Graves' hyperthyroidism. Trimming took off 0 bases at V and 4 bases at J, with 13 bases between the two ends. This CDR3 region has 15 residues. Germline lookup yields CDR1 MNHEY and CDR2 SVGAGI. Amplifying from RNA transcripts, the study obtained TCR beta CDR3 regions. First-round RT-PCR with HTBI primers preceded a second-round multiplex PCR. TCRdb re-derived calls from the multiplex PCR reads in MiXCR, one entry per CDR3 protein. The sample has 500,000 to 700,000 distinct CDR3 sequences; approximately 35% are singletons. None of the included patients had other autoimmune diseases, uncontrolled infections, pregnancy or lactation, as these led to exclusion. Diagnosis relied on clinical symptoms, serum thyroxine, TRAb, thyroid ultrasound and orbital computed tomography.

The sequenced sample consisted of peripheral blood or thyroid tissue (not recorded which). This TCR came from an adult man with Graves' hyperthyroidism. V usage is TRBV6-5 and J usage is TRBJ2-7; the D is unclear. The CDR3, as DNA: TGTGCCAGCAGTTACTCTGCTAGTTACGGGTACGAGCAGTACTTC. It yields the protein CASSYSASYGYEQYF.